The table lists the clone carrying this T cell receptor beta chain with a count of one. Its cognate antigen is unknown. When replicate PCRs were run on unsorted PBMC, they used 250 to 300 ng DNA, some 30,000 T cell genomes. Sequencing used immunoSEQ multiplex PCR; TCRdb keeps in-frame clones, though not all of them. The sample includes about 560,000 clones, around 81% seen only once; the top ten take 9.5% to 15%. These data come from a study of shared clonotypes between healthy human individuals. Study results and caveats: Limited genetic and exposure-history diversity came from having few donors.

Free of recent acute infections or vaccinations, the donors were healthy HIV-negative adults. Each donor was a Caucasian adult residing in Nashville, Tennessee. Sequencing used PBMCs. The sequence was collected from a woman between 40 and 55 years old in good health. Some clones in this sample may be carry-over from other donors' samples.

CDR3 sequence: CASRPSGSHEQYF. As DNA, the CDR3 is TGTGCCAGCAGGCCTAGCGGGAGCCACGAGCAGTACTTC. The chain joins TRBV2 to TRBJ2-7, with 10 bases that match TRBD2. CDR1 and CDR2 from the germline V gene are SNHLY and FYNNEI. The length of the CDR3 is 13 residues. V lost 6 bases to trimming and J lost 5 bases; unmatched junction nucleotides: 4.